The 21 T cell receptor beta chains reported below all come from one sample, sequenced in a study of CD8 T cells in Susac syndrome. RNA, at roughly 0.5 to 1 ug, was reverse transcribed with random hexamers. TCRdb redid the calling of the immunoSEQ multiplex PCR reads with MiXCR, one entry per CDR3 protein. This table holds 70,000 to 100,000 distinct CDR3 sequences, approximately 96% found once. The sample consisted of CD8+ T cells from PBMCs. The receptors derive from a human donor with Susac syndrome.

The chain recombines TRBV27 with TRBJ2-7; D is undetermined. Trimming cost V 5 bases and J 1 base, with 15 bases left between them. The CDR3 consists of 15 residues. Germline loops: CDR1 MNHEY, CDR2 SMNVEV (reference sequence). The CDR3 loop reads CASSGPLTSSYEQYF. The CDR3 nucleotides are TGTGCCAGCAGTGGCCCCCTGACATCATCCTACGAGCAGTACTTC.

The rearrangement joins TRBV20-1 to TRBJ1-2, with 7 positions matching TRBD1. In germline, CDR1 is DFQATT, CDR2 SNEGSKA (reference sequence). The CDR3 sequence is 12 residues long. V was pared by 3 bases and J by 8 bases, with 6 bases of the junction left unmatched. This CDR3 reads CSARKGAKGYTF. CDR3 nucleotides: TGCAGTGCTAGGAAGGGGGCTAAGGGCTACACCTTC.

CDR3 loop: CASSYEDQAKNIQYF. The CDR3 DNA reads as TGTGCCAGCAGTTACGAAGACCAAGCCAAAAACATTCAGTACTTC. The chain uses TRBV6-6 and TRBJ2-4; D remains ambiguous. This CDR3 comprises 15 residues. CDR1 and CDR2 from the germline V gene are MNHNY and SVGAGI (reference sequence). V was cut by 2 bases and J by 0 bases, with 8 bases left in between.

This clonotype was seen once. The chain recombines TRBV10-2 with TRBJ2-7; tentatively, D is TRBD1 or TRBD2 (5 bases each). This CDR3 contains 14 residues. V was shortened by 2 bases and J by 0 bases, with 8 bases between the two germline ends. CDR1 and CDR2 from the germline V gene are WSHSY and SAAADI. CDR3 residues: CASSEQRGSYEQYV. The CDR3, as DNA: TGCGCCAGCAGTGAGCAGAGGGGCTCCTACGAGCAGTACGTC.

This chain uses TRBV20-1 with TRBJ2-3; perhaps TRBD2 as D (5 bases). The CDR3 is 16 amino acids. V lost 3 bases and J lost 1, with 17 bases in between. In germline, CDR1 is DFQATT, CDR2 SNEGSKA (reference sequence). The CDR3 DNA reads as TGCAGTGCTAGTAGGGAAGGGAGTAGCGGCACAGATACGCAGTATTTT. It yields the protein CSASREGSSGTDTQYF.

A single count supports this clonotype. This chain links TRBV12-3 or TRBV12-4 with TRBJ2-7; 7 nucleotides line up with TRBD2. The CDR3 has 14 residues. V was clipped by 6 bases and J by 3 bases; unmatched bases: 8. In DNA form, the CDR3 reads TGTGCCAGCAGCTTCGCGGGCGGGAGCTACGAGCAGTACTTC. Amino acids: CASSFAGGSYEQYF.

V gene TRBV20-1 combines with J gene TRBJ1-5; the D gene is possibly TRBD1 (5 bases). V was trimmed by 0 bases and J by 3 bases, leaving 15 bases between them. The CDR3 runs to 16 residues. CDR1 is DFQATT, CDR2 SNEGSKA, per germline (reference sequence). The CDR3 loop reads CSAREIRQIYNQPQHF. The CDR3 DNA follows: TGCAGTGCTAGAGAGATAAGACAGATCTACAATCAGCCCCAGCATTTT.

The rearrangement uses TRBV25-1 and TRBJ1-1; D is perhaps TRBD1 (5 bases). The CDR3 is 12 residues long. From germline, CDR1 is MGHDK and CDR2 SYGVNS. V lost 7 bases and J 11 bases, leaving 17 bases between the germline ends. The CDR3 sequence: CASTLGGGDAFF. CDR3 DNA: TGTGCCAGCACCCTAGGTGGGGGGGATGCTTTCTTT.

This chain uses TRBV7-9 with TRBJ2-3; D unresolved. This CDR3 region has 15 residues. V lost 2 bases to trimming and J lost 9 bases, with 18 bases between them. Germline lookup yields CDR1 SEHNR and CDR2 FQNEAQ (reference sequence). The CDR3 DNA sequence: TGTGCCAGCAGCTTATCCCCCTGGCCCCGTGAGACGCAGTATTTT. Its translation: CASSLSPWPRETQYF.

V usage is TRBV6-5 and J usage is TRBJ1-2; perhaps TRBD1 as D (5 bases). The germline CDR1 and CDR2 sequences are MNHEY and SVGAGI. This CDR3 comprises 12 residues. The V gene lost 2 bases and the J gene lost 8 bases, with 9 bases spanning the gap. CDR3 nucleotides: TGTGCCAGCAGTTACGGAGGGGAGGGCTACACCTTC. This translates into CASSYGGEGYTF.

The chain combines TRBV29-1 with TRBJ1-1, with D perhaps matching TRBD1 (6 bases). Germline CDR1 reads SQVTM; CDR2 reads ANQGSEA. The CDR3 has 17 residues. Trimming left V 7 bases short and J 5 bases short, with 29 bases between. DNA of the CDR3: TGCAGCGGGCGGGTCGGGTTGGCAGGGGAAGGATATACTGAAGCTTTCTTT. Amino acid sequence: CSGRVGLAGEGYTEAFF.

This chain uses TRBV20-1 with TRBJ2-5; TRBD1 matches at 8 bases. CDR3 length: 13 residues. Trimming cost V 5 bases and J 2 bases; bases outside gene matches: 4. Per germline, CDR1 DFQATT and CDR2 SNEGSKA (reference sequence). The CDR3 DNA sequence: TGCAGTGCTCAGGGGGCCTTACAAGAGACCCAGTACTTC. Residues: CSAQGALQETQYF.

This clonotype was picked up a small number of times. This chain uses TRBV12-5 with TRBJ2-6, with D unresolved. V dropped 3 bases and J dropped 0 bases, with 0 bases sitting between them. Germline V gives CDR1 LGHNT, CDR2 FRNRAP. This CDR3 region has 13 residues. The CDR3 loop reads CASGFSGANVLTF. In nucleotides, the CDR3 is TGTGCTAGTGGTTTCTCTGGGGCCAACGTCCTGACTTTC.

V and J are TRBV27 and TRBJ2-7; D perhaps matches TRBD2 (6 bases). The germline V gene encodes CDR1 MNHEY and CDR2 SMNVEV (reference sequence). The CDR3 contains 14 residues. Trimming took off 6 bases at V and 6 bases at J, with 18 bases between the two ends. This CDR3 reads CASRSAGRISEQYF. For the CDR3, the DNA is TGTGCCAGCAGATCAGCGGGCCGAATCTCCGAGCAGTACTTC.

The chain links TRBV12-3 or TRBV12-4 to TRBJ2-1; 10 bases fit TRBD2. J gave up 4 bases and V 3 bases, and 3 bases lay outside the gene matches. The CDR3 runs to 15 residues. The CDR3 DNA reads TGTGCCAGCAGTTTTGGAGCGGGAGGGTACAATGAGCAGTTCTTC. It is translated as CASSFGAGGYNEQFF.

V is TRBV11-2 and J is TRBJ2-7, with D possibly TRBD1 on 6 matching bases. The germline gives CDR1 SGHAT, CDR2 FQNNGV. V was trimmed by 5 bases and J by 0 bases, leaving 14 bases between them. This CDR3 contains 15 residues. CDR3 in amino acids: CASSPITGTSYEQYF. The CDR3 DNA reads as TGTGCCAGCAGCCCCATTACAGGGACCTCCTACGAGCAGTACTTC.

J is TRBJ1-1 and V is TRBV29-1; TRBD1 matches 7 bases. V lost 6 bases, J lost 0 bases, and 1 base stayed unmatched. This CDR3 comprises 12 residues. Germline CDR1 reads SQVTM; CDR2 reads ANQGSEA. In DNA form, the CDR3 reads TGCAGCGTGGACAGGTTGAACACTGAAGCTTTCTTT. Protein: CSVDRLNTEAFF.

The genes are TRBV4-3 and TRBJ2-7; the match to TRBD2 covers 7 bases. The CDR3 has 14 amino acids. After removal of 0 bases from V and 4 bases from J, the junction contained 3 bases not matched to a gene. In germline, CDR1 is LGHNA, CDR2 YSLEER. The CDR3 nucleotides are TGCGCCAGCAGCCAAGACGGCGGGAGTTACGAGCAGTACTTC. Translation gives CASSQDGGSYEQYF.

This clonotype was detected only once. The V call is TRBV27, the J call TRBJ2-7; D tentatively fits TRBD1 or TRBD2 (5 bases each). This CDR3 comprises 16 residues. Germline-derived CDR1 and CDR2 are MNHEY and SMNVEV (reference sequence). Trimming cost V 7 bases and J 5 bases, with 24 bases left between them. CDR3 coding DNA: TGTGCCAGCACCCCCTCAATGGGGGAGTGGTCCCACGAGCAGTACTTC. Translated: CASTPSMGEWSHEQYF.

The genes are TRBV20-1 and TRBJ2-7; 9 nucleotides line up with TRBD1. Germline-derived CDR1 and CDR2 are DFQATT and SNEGSKA (reference sequence). V lost 6 bases to trimming and J lost 5 bases; unmatched junction nucleotides: 14. This CDR3 has 15 residues. The DNA of the CDR3 is TGCAGTGCCCCCCTGAGACAGGGGGGTGTGGACGAGCAGTACTTC. Translation: CSAPLRQGGVDEQYF.

The genes are TRBV27 and TRBJ2-1; D is ambiguous. The germline V and J ends were trimmed by 8 bases and 6 bases, with 8 bases remaining between them. The CDR3 has 11 residues. Germline V lookup: CDR1 MNHEY, CDR2 SMNVEV (reference sequence). The CDR3 sequence: CASGSPNEQFF. The CDR3 coding sequence is TGTGCCAGCGGATCACCCAATGAGCAGTTCTTC.